Below are 21 T cell receptor beta chains sequenced from a single sample in a study of cytomegalovirus exposure and HLA in healthy donors. PCR amplification relied on 60 Vbeta primers (plus 13 Jbeta primers). Clones were sequenced by immunoSEQ multiplex PCR, and TCRdb holds only the in-frame ones, with some missing. This table has 99,000 or so clones, roughly 80% appearing once. Sequenced sample: PBMCs. These receptors all stem from a man aged 25-45 years in good health and CMV-seropositive.

This clone was observed once. This rearrangement joins TRBV18 to TRBJ1-4; D is uncertain. Germline loops: CDR1 KGHSH, CDR2 LQKENI. This CDR3 spans 17 amino acids. Trimming removed 3 bases from V and 5 bases from J, with 19 bases in between. CDR3 in DNA: TGTGCCAGCTCACCGCGAGCGGGTAGGACCTGGAATGAAAAACTGTTTTTT. It yields the protein CASSPRAGRTWNEKLFF.

This chain connects TRBV5-4 to TRBJ1-5; possibly TRBD1 for D (5 bases). Trimming stripped 0 bases from V and 5 bases from J, with 18 bases between. Germline V gene data show CDR1 as SGHNT and CDR2 as YYREEE (reference sequence). The CDR3 loop spans 17 amino acids. The CDR3 spells CASSLAQAQVADQPQHF. In DNA form, the CDR3 reads TGTGCCAGCAGCTTGGCACAGGCCCAGGTAGCGGATCAGCCCCAGCATTTT.

This chain uses TRBV30 with TRBJ2-7; 7 bases are a match to TRBD2. Germline loops: CDR1 GTSNPN, CDR2 SVGIG (reference sequence). This CDR3 spans 12 amino acids. Trimming at V came to 8 bases and at J to 1 base, leaving 5 bases not matched to a gene. As DNA, the CDR3 is TGTGCCGCAGCGGGGCTTTCCTACGAGCAGTACTTC. The encoded protein is CAAAGLSYEQYF.

The chain couples TRBV5-1 to TRBJ2-5, with TRBD2 matching 8 bases. The length of the CDR3 is 16 residues. CDR1 and CDR2 from the germline V gene are SGHRS and YFSETQ. After removal of 4 bases from V and 5 bases from J, the junction contained 13 bases not matched to a gene. The CDR3 DNA reads as TGCGCCAGCAGCGACCCGGGAGGGGGGGGGCCGGAGACCCAGTACTTC. It codes for CASSDPGGGGPETQYF.

The chain carries TRBV5-6 and TRBJ2-3; the D gene is possibly TRBD1 (5 bases). The germline V gene has CDR1 SGHDT and CDR2 YYEEEE. This CDR3 has 13 residues. Trimming took 0 bases from V and 5 from J, leaving 7 bases between them. The CDR3 nucleotides are TGTGCCAGCAGCTTGGATAGGGGAGATACGCAGTATTTT. Translating gives CASSLDRGDTQYF.

The chain has TRBV15 and TRBJ2-5; a possible D gene is TRBD1 (6 bases). The ends were cut back, 3 bases at V and 5 bases at J, with 16 bases in the middle. The germline CDR1 and CDR2 sequences are LNHNV and YYDKDF (reference sequence). The CDR3 length is 15 residues. The CDR3 spells CATSSPLTGMETQYF. DNA for the CDR3: TGTGCCACCAGCAGTCCCCTCACAGGGATGGAGACCCAGTACTTC.

The chain links TRBV27 to TRBJ2-3; TRBD1 might be the D (5 bases). The CDR3 runs to 13 residues. Germline CDR1 is MNHEY and CDR2 is SMNVEV (reference sequence). Trimming cost V 4 bases and J 6 bases, with 11 bases left between them. The DNA of the CDR3 is TGTGCCAGCAGTTCCCTAGGGGTGGATACGCAGTATTTT. Protein sequence: CASSSLGVDTQYF.

The V gene is TRBV19, the J gene TRBJ2-1; D is undetermined. CDR1 LNHDA and CDR2 SQIVND come from the germline V gene (reference sequence). V was trimmed by 7 bases and J by 5 bases, leaving 21 bases between them. This CDR3 is built from 16 residues. The CDR3 bases are TGTGCCAGTACCACCTGGGCATATGGCCTGAACAATGAGCAGTTCTTC. As protein: CASTTWAYGLNNEQFF.

V gene TRBV5-1 combines with J gene TRBJ2-1, with TRBD1 matching over 7 bases. Germline assignment: CDR1 SGHRS and CDR2 YFSETQ. The CDR3 contains 16 residues. Trimming cost V 0 bases and J 1 base; bases outside gene matches: 4. The DNA for the CDR3 is TGCGCCAGCAGCTTGGGAAACAGGGGTTCCTACAATGAGCAGTTCTTC. This translates into CASSLGNRGSYNEQFF.

This clone has just a few counts. Mismatch with germline at one junction end may stem from a read error. This chain links TRBV4-3 with TRBJ1-2; D unresolved. Per the germline V gene, CDR1 is LGHNA and CDR2 is YSLEER. The CDR3 extends over 12 amino acids. CDR3: CASSQDGYGYTF. CDR3 in DNA: TGCGCCAGCAGTCAAGACGGCTATGGCTACACCTTC.

The chain employs TRBV9 and TRBJ1-4; D ambiguous. The germline V and J ends were trimmed by 4 bases and 3 bases, with 13 bases remaining between them. CDR1 and CDR2 (germline): SGDLS, YYNGEE. The CDR3 runs to 15 residues. The CDR3 is CASSLTGVPNEKLFF. DNA of the CDR3: TGTGCCAGCAGCCTCACCGGGGTGCCTAATGAAAAACTGTTTTTT.

The rearrangement links TRBV5-1 to TRBJ1-1; no reliable D call. Germline lookup yields CDR1 SGHRS and CDR2 YFSETQ. The CDR3 consists of 14 residues. Trimming took 0 bases from V and 6 from J, leaving 12 bases between them. CDR3 sequence: CASSLEINGAEAFF. The CDR3 DNA follows: TGCGCCAGCAGCTTGGAAATCAACGGGGCTGAAGCTTTCTTT.

This sequence joins TRBV7-2 and TRBJ1-5; 7 bases are a match to TRBD1. The germline V gene has CDR1 SGHTA and CDR2 FQGNSA. The CDR3 consists of 14 residues. The ends lost 5 bases at V and 5 bases at J; junction bases unmatched: 6. As DNA, the CDR3 is TGTGCCAGCAGCCCCGGGACAGACTATCAGCCCCAGCATTTT. Translating gives CASSPGTDYQPQHF.

Worth noting for this clone: The sample has other DNA sequences that encode this CDR3 too. The gene calls are TRBV30 and TRBJ1-6, with TRBD1 matching 8 bases. The CDR3 consists of 18 residues. Trimming took 3 bases from V and 0 from J; bases not matched to a gene: 10. Germline CDR1 is GTSNPN and CDR2 is SVGIG (reference sequence). The chain's CDR3 is CAWRDERTGPSYNSPLHF. The CDR3 nucleotides read TGTGCCTGGAGGGACGAAAGGACAGGGCCCTCCTATAATTCACCCCTCCACTTT.

This chain uses TRBV2 with TRBJ2-3, with 10 bases lining up with TRBD1. V was pared by 4 bases and J by 6 bases, with 4 bases of the junction left unmatched. The CDR3 spans 14 residues. The germline V gene encodes CDR1 SNHLY and CDR2 FYNNEI. CDR3 DNA sequence: TGTGCCAGCAGTGTAGACAGGGGGCGTGATACGCAGTATTTT. Translating it yields CASSVDRGRDTQYF.

The chain joins TRBV28 to TRBJ1-2; 7 bases are shared with TRBD1. The CDR3 covers 16 residues. The germline V gene has CDR1 MDHEN and CDR2 SYDVKM. The V gene end was trimmed by 1 base and the J gene end by 4 bases; junction bases not matched to a gene: 9. CDR3 protein: CASSLSMRGRGYGYTF. CDR3 in DNA: TGTGCCAGCAGTTTATCAATGAGGGGGCGCGGCTATGGCTACACCTTC.

The V call is TRBV2, the J call TRBJ2-7; 12 bases are a match to TRBD1. Germline CDR1 SNHLY, CDR2 FYNNEI. CDR3 length: 14 amino acids. V lost 8 bases and J lost 5; bases outside the gene matches: 7. Here the CDR3 DNA reads TGTGCCAGCCGGGACAGGGGGCTTTGGGACGAGCAGTACTTC. Encoded protein: CASRDRGLWDEQYF.

The chain links TRBV5-5 to TRBJ1-1, with D uncertain. V was pared by 0 bases and J by 0 bases, with 6 bases between. The CDR3 is made up of 14 amino acids. Germline values: CDR1 SGHKS, CDR2 YYEKEE (reference sequence). The DNA for the CDR3 is TGTGCCAGCAGCTTGGGCGGGGTGAACACTGAAGCTTTCTTT. It codes for CASSLGGVNTEAFF.

The chain is built from TRBV5-1 and TRBJ1-1; 9 nucleotides agree with TRBD1. This CDR3 has 16 amino acids. With 6 bases clipped from V and 2 bases from J, the junction kept 11 bases outside the gene matches. Looked up from germline, CDR1 is SGHRS and CDR2 is YFSETQ. CDR3 protein: CASTGQGVSLNTEAFF. The CDR3 DNA follows: TGCGCCAGCACGGGACAGGGCGTATCATTAAACACTGAAGCTTTCTTT.

The rearrangement joins TRBV30 to TRBJ1-2, with 8 bases aligning to TRBD1. This CDR3 is 16 amino acids long. Germline assignment: CDR1 GTSNPN and CDR2 SVGIG (reference sequence). V shed 1 base, J shed 4 bases, and the junction held 11 bases outside the gene matches. The CDR3 here is CAWSGIGAGGGYGYTF. The CDR3 DNA reads TGTGCCTGGAGTGGGATTGGGGCAGGGGGCGGCTATGGCTACACCTTC. The whole variable domain, filled in from reference TRBV30 and TRBJ1-2, reads SQTIHQWPATLVQPVGSPLSLECTVEGTSNPNLYWYRQAAGRGLQLLFYSVGIGQISSEVPQNLSASRPQDRQFILSSKKLLLSDSGFYLCAWSGIGAGGGYGYTFGSGTRLTVV.

The gene calls are TRBV19 and TRBJ2-7; possibly TRBD1 for D (6 bases). Trimming shortened V by 4 bases and J by 0 bases, and 16 bases separated the two germline ends. This CDR3 has 16 residues. Germline-derived CDR1 and CDR2 are LNHDA and SQIVND (reference sequence). The CDR3 region is CASSKIQGAPSYEQYF. CDR3 in DNA: TGTGCCAGTAGTAAGATACAGGGCGCGCCCTCCTACGAGCAGTACTTC.